This record looks at one T cell receptor (beta chain) sequence and its context. Its ends do not fully match the called genes, so a read error is possible. What was amplified from RNA transcripts were TCR beta CDR3 regions. Using the HTBI primer set, a first-round RT-PCR was run on the TCR CDR3. TCRdb passed the multiplex PCR reads through MiXCR, listing each CDR3 protein once. The table has hundreds of thousands of distinct CDR3 sequences, just under 45% seen once; the top ten hold approximately 6.8%. This record comes from a study of T cells in Graves' hyperthyroidism and ophthalmopathy. Germline V gene lookup returns CDR1 PRHDT and CDR2 FYEKMQ (reference sequence). The CDR3 is 15 amino acids.

The sequencing sample was made of peripheral blood or thyroid tissue (not recorded which). The chain carries TRBV13 and TRBJ2-7, with 11 bases aligning to TRBD1. The sequence came from an adult man with Graves' disease, either hyperthyroidism or ophthalmopathy (not recorded which). CDR3 DNA sequence: TGTGCCAGCAGCGAACGGACAGGGGGCATATACGAGCAGCACTTC. Translation: CASSERTGGIYEQHF.